One TCR beta chain is described in this entry. This CDR3 comprises 17 residues. Trimming took 4 bases from V and 7 from J; bases not matched to a gene: 9. Germline V gene lookup returns CDR1 LGHNA and CDR2 YNFKEQ. These data originate in a study of blood T cell repertoires in COVID-19. Study-level background: Samples of COVID-19 (acute and convalescent) were obtained from the United States, Italy and Spain. T cells, B-cell-depleted T cells, or PBMCs supplied cDNA or gDNA.

Original methodology: Estimated nucleated cell counts came from reference gene primer amplification. TCRdb's table, derived via immunoSEQ multiplex PCR, lists solely in-frame clones and lacks some. V and J calls and clone size are given by that table; D and trimming were obtained from the DNA. Altogether 120,000 to 150,000 clones are present, around nine tenths being singletons, with the ten largest covering 1.5% to 2%. The rearrangement uses TRBV4-2 and TRBJ2-1; 14 bases agree with TRBD2. The sample comprised peripheral blood. The clonotype comes from a human donor in a cohort sampled during active COVID-19. CDR3 protein: CASSLGTSGSSWNEQFF. CDR3 coding DNA: TGTGCCAGCAGCCTCGGGACTAGCGGGAGCAGTTGGAATGAGCAGTTCTTC.